This T cell receptor beta chain was observed in a study of CD8 T cells in ankylosing spondylitis. Study-wide findings and caveats: According to the report, clones linked to the disease were significantly enriched in matched synovial fluid samples taken from ankylosing spondylitis patients. Disease-linked clones were found to be CD8+ and relatively rare in peripheral blood. Certain motif variants had earlier appeared in reactive arthritis synovial fluid and blood. What appeared characteristic of ankylosing spondylitis blood was a TCR beta motif of eight highly homologous variants.

Germline V gene data show CDR1 as LGHNA and CDR2 as YSLEER. V trimming: 3 bases; J trimming: 11 bases; junction bases outside the gene matches: 14. The CDR3 has 15 residues. Scientists made TCR beta libraries using quantitative 5'-RACE with molecular barcodes. TCRdb called the 5' RACE reads again in MiXCR, with one record for every CDR3 protein. The table includes 500,000 to 650,000 distinct CDR3 sequences, about 5% detected once. This clonotype has ten or more counts. Its antigen is still unknown. V is TRBV4-3 and J is TRBJ1-1; TRBD1 matches 8 bases. The TCR sequence derives from a male donor with ankylosing spondylitis. Material: blood, either unsorted or a sorted T cell fraction (not recorded which). The CDR3 coding sequence is TGCGCCAGCAGCCATACCGGGACAGGTCACGGGGTGGCTTTCTTT. This gives the protein CASSHTGTGHGVAFF.